This is a list of T cell receptor beta chains from one sample in a study of CD8 T cells in ankylosing spondylitis. TCRdb reprocessed the 5' RACE reads with MiXCR, giving one entry per CDR3 protein. The repertoire consists of around 210,000 distinct CDR3 sequences, with 7.5% to 9.5% occurring once and the leading ten covering around 4.9%. The sample taken for sequencing was blood, either unsorted or a sorted T cell fraction (not recorded which). The receptor set was obtained from a female donor with ankylosing spondylitis or in good health (not recorded which). CDR3s include the opening cysteine and the closing phenylalanine or tryptophan. Rows give clone size only sometimes, using once, few, many, or a class for an expanded clone.

j_call v_call clone_size cdr3_aa
TRBJ1-4 TRBV7-2 many CASSSGQGTWEKLFF
TRBJ2-5 TRBV7-2 few CASSLSSAGGEETQYF
TRBJ2-1 TRBV10-3 many CAISDPGLAGYNEQFF
TRBJ2-5 TRBV5-1 many CASSSPGTPPRETQYF
TRBJ1-4 TRBV6-1 many CASISGTGVETNEKLFF
TRBJ2-1 TRBV7-2 . CASSRTSGGSYNEQFF
TRBJ2-7 TRBV5-6 many CASSLETSRGPYEQYF
TRBJ2-5 TRBV5-6 . CASSLGDNVETQYF
TRBJ1-1 TRBV19 many CASSIEMATEAFF
TRBJ2-1 TRBV28 many CASSFGGRGSYNEQFF
TRBJ1-1 TRBV6-5 many CASSWGRRGNTEAFF
TRBJ2-7 TRBV20-1 many CSAMGGSGKQYF
TRBJ2-7 TRBV7-9 . CASSPGAGGAYEQYF
TRBJ2-1 TRBV6-1 many CASSPRAVSEQFF